The 10 T cell receptor beta chains reported below all come from one sample, sequenced in a study of Ad26.COV2.S vaccination and SARS-CoV-2 variants. Some clones are missing from TCRdb's copy, which holds only in-frame ones; the method was immunoSEQ multiplex PCR. The data contain 300,000 to 400,000 clones, 85% of them singletons. Documented treatment: approximately 18 received Ad26.COV2.S at low or high dose, single or two shots; about five received placebo; per-sample allocation not given. Sampling was done on day 63 after the first vaccine or placebo injection. Sequences were derived from peripheral blood, sampled in a trial of Ad26.COV2.S vaccine versus placebo. The origin of the receptors is a person aged 18-65 years who received the Ad26.COV2.S COVID-19 vaccine or a placebo.

V is TRBV18 and J is TRBJ2-1, with TRBD1 matching over 8 bases. The CDR3 has 16 residues. The germline gives CDR1 KGHSH, CDR2 LQKENI. The trim removed 1 base at V and 4 bases at J, leaving 6 bases unmatched. The DNA of the CDR3 is TGTGCCAGCTCACCACAAACAGGGGGTTCATACAATGAGCAGTTCTTC. This codes for CASSPQTGGSYNEQFF.

The CDR3 DNA sequence: TGCGCCAGCAGCATGGGACAGGGGGGAAATTCACCCCTCCACTTT. This encodes CASSMGQGGNSPLHF. The V call is TRBV5-1, the J call TRBJ1-6, with TRBD1 matching over 11 bases. Germline loops: CDR1 SGHRS, CDR2 YFSETQ. V was pared by 4 bases and J by 7 bases, with 4 bases of the junction left unmatched. CDR3 size: 15 residues.

The CDR3 DNA reads TGTGCCAGCAGCCTCGACCGGCGGATGAACACTGAAGCTTTCTTT. Its translation is CASSLDRRMNTEAFF. The rearrangement uses TRBV6-5 and TRBJ1-1; D not certain. The germline CDR1 and CDR2 sequences are MNHEY and SVGAGI. The V end was cut by 6 bases, the J end by 0 bases, with 14 bases between. The CDR3 spans 15 residues.

The V gene is TRBV11-2, the J gene TRBJ2-7; no reliable D call. Deletions cut 5 bases from V and 1 base from J, with 9 bases between. The CDR3 length is 13 residues. Germline-derived CDR1 and CDR2 are SGHAT and FQNNGV. CDR3: CASSTTGSYEQYF. CDR3 bases: TGTGCCAGCAGCACCACGGGTTCCTACGAGCAGTACTTC. The full variable domain, its missing parts supplied by reference TRBV11-2 and TRBJ2-7, is EAGVAQSPRYKIIEKRQSVAFWCNPISGHATLYWYQQILGQGPKLLIQFQNNGVVDDSQLPKDRFSAERLKGVDSTLKIQPAKLEDSAVYLCASSTTGSYEQYFGPGTRLTVT.

V gene TRBV6-6 combines with J gene TRBJ1-5, with a possible D match to TRBD1 (6 bases). The CDR3 covers 19 residues. Per germline, CDR1 MNHNY and CDR2 SVGAGI (reference sequence). V was pared by 5 bases and J by 0 bases, with 23 bases between. The CDR3 DNA sequence: TGTGCCAGCAGTGGATCCGATTTACAGGGATATTATAGCAATCAGCCCCAGCATTTT. This encodes CASSGSDLQGYYSNQPQHF.

The chain uses TRBV5-1 and TRBJ2-1; D is unresolved. CDR1 is SGHRS and CDR2 is YFSETQ in the germline V gene. V shed 8 bases and J shed 4 bases, with 19 bases lying between them. The CDR3 is 15 amino acids. The CDR3 is CASYPAGGVYNEQFF. The DNA of the CDR3 is TGCGCCAGTTACCCCGCAGGCGGTGTATACAATGAGCAGTTCTTC. The variable domain in full, with the rest retrieved from reference TRBV5-1 and TRBJ2-1, is KAGVTQTPRYLIKTRGQQVTLSCSPISGHRSVSWYQQTPGQGLQFLFEYFSETQRNKGNFPGRFSGRQFSNSRSEMNVSTLELGDSALYLCASYPAGGVYNEQFFGPGTRLTVL.

The chain couples TRBV5-6 to TRBJ1-4; D not resolved. V lost 1 base to trimming and J lost 4 bases, with 14 bases between them. The length of the CDR3 is 16 residues. CDR1 and CDR2 from the germline V gene are SGHDT and YYEEEE. Here the CDR3 reads CASSLSSRAGNEKLFF. In DNA, the CDR3 is TGTGCCAGCAGCTTGAGCTCGCGGGCCGGTAATGAAAAACTGTTTTTT. Using reference TRBV5-6 and TRBJ1-4 for the parts outside the CDR3, the full variable domain is DAGVTQSPTHLIKTRGQQVTLRCSPKSGHDTVSWYQQALGQGPQFIFQYYEEEERQRGNFPDRFSGHQFPNYSSELNVNALLLGDSALYLCASSLSSRAGNEKLFFGSGTQLSVL.

The table lists this clone with a few counts. The chain combines TRBV23-1 with TRBJ1-2; tentatively, D is TRBD1 (6 bases). TRBV23-1 is an ORF, and what it does is uncertain. CDR3 length: 14 residues. V lost 8 bases and J lost 7, with 20 bases in between. Here the CDR3 DNA reads TGCGCCAGCCGAATGCGTACAGGGTCTAGTGGCTACACCTTC. Its translation is CASRMRTGSSGYTF.

The chain is built from TRBV5-1 and TRBJ1-2, with no clear D. The V end lost 4 bases, the J end lost 3 bases, and 16 bases lay between the germline ends. This CDR3 is 15 amino acids long. Per germline, CDR1 SGHRS and CDR2 YFSETQ. CDR3 in amino acids: CASSPALRVDYGYTF. The CDR3, as DNA: TGCGCCAGCAGCCCAGCTCTTAGGGTTGACTATGGCTACACCTTC.

This rearrangement joins TRBV7-3 to TRBJ2-1; 8 bases map to TRBD2. The V gene's germline CDR1 is SGHTA and CDR2 FQGTGA. This CDR3 region has 15 residues. The V segment lost 1 base and the J segment 5 bases; nucleotides outside the gene matches: 4. The CDR3 loop is CASSLNGGADNEQFF. In nucleotides, the CDR3 is TGTGCCAGCAGCTTAAACGGGGGGGCCGACAATGAGCAGTTCTTC.